The 32 T cell receptor beta chains listed next were all sequenced from one sample in a study of CD8+ T cells in alopecia areata. It was cDNA, reverse transcribed from extracted RNA, that served as the sequencing template. Clones were sequenced by immunoSEQ multiplex PCR, and TCRdb holds only the in-frame ones, with some missing. The sample carries under 150,000 clones, approximately 80% recorded once. Treatment defined: oral pan-JAK inhibitor, 5-10 mg twice daily. This specimen consisted of CD8+ T cells sorted from blood, obtained at week 4, from a patient treated with tofacitinib. These receptors were collected from a human donor with alopecia areata.

J is TRBJ2-7 and V is TRBV18, with no clear D. The CDR3 runs to 11 residues. V was pared by 4 bases and J by 1 base, with 2 bases between. From germline, CDR1 is KGHSH and CDR2 LQKENI. The CDR3 is CASSLSYEQYF. The CDR3 DNA follows: TGTGCCAGCTCACTGTCCTACGAGCAGTACTTC.

A single count supports this clone. The CDR3 here is CASSAGLAGGDTQYF. CDR3 nucleotide sequence: TGTGCCAGCAGCGCCGGACTAGCGGGGGGTGATACGCAGTATTTT. The chain combines TRBV9 with TRBJ2-3; 14 bases map to TRBD2. The junction had 3 bases not matched to a gene; V was cut back by 3 bases and J by 6 bases. Germline V gene sequence: CDR1 SGDLS, CDR2 YYNGEE. The CDR3 spans 15 residues.

The rearrangement joins TRBV7-9 to TRBJ2-5, with TRBD1 matching 8 bases. Germline V gives CDR1 SEHNR, CDR2 FQNEAQ (reference sequence). The V gene end was trimmed by 5 bases and the J gene end by 2 bases; junction bases not matched to a gene: 1. This CDR3 spans 13 amino acids. CDR3 sequence: CASSDRGQETQYF. The CDR3 DNA is TGTGCCAGCAGCGACAGGGGACAAGAGACCCAGTACTTC.

The chain links TRBV19 to TRBJ2-7; D may correspond to TRBD1 or TRBD2 (5 bases each). V lost 6 bases and J 0 bases, leaving 15 bases between the germline ends. This CDR3 region has 15 residues. CDR1 and CDR2 (germline): LNHDA, SQIVND (reference sequence). CDR3 sequence (DNA): TGTGCCAGTAGCGGGTGGGGACGCGACTCCTACGAGCAGTACTTC. Translating gives CASSGWGRDSYEQYF.

This clone was detected only a few times. The CDR3 region is CASSLKGQGSTGELFF. Written as DNA, the CDR3 is TGTGCCAGCAGCTTGAAGGGACAGGGAAGCACCGGGGAGCTGTTTTTT. The genes are TRBV5-4 and TRBJ2-2; TRBD1 matches at 9 bases. This CDR3 region has 16 residues. The J segment lost 4 bases and the V segment lost 1 base, leaving 5 bases of the junction unmatched. Germline CDR1 is SGHNT and CDR2 is YYREEE (reference sequence).

This rearrangement joins TRBV15 to TRBJ2-5; the D gene is possibly TRBD2 (5 bases). Germline CDR1 and CDR2: LNHNV and YYDKDF (reference sequence). V dropped 0 bases and J dropped 5 bases, with 13 bases sitting between them. CDR3 length equals 15 residues. The CDR3 DNA reads TGTGCCACCAGCAGAGAGGGGTTTTTAGCGGAGACCCAGTACTTC. Protein product: CATSREGFLAETQYF.

CDR3 region: CASSFPRDTEAFF. The CDR3 DNA follows: TGTGCCAGCAGCTTCCCACGGGACACTGAAGCTTTCTTT. The rearrangement uses TRBV7-9 and TRBJ1-1; D unclear. This CDR3 region has 13 residues. The ends were cut back, 3 bases at V and 3 bases at J, with 8 bases in the middle. The V gene's germline CDR1 is SEHNR and CDR2 FQNEAQ (reference sequence).

The rearrangement links TRBV7-2 to TRBJ2-7; D is undetermined. There are 14 residues in the CDR3. Trimming left V 5 bases short and J 5 bases short, with 16 bases between. Per the germline V gene, CDR1 is SGHTA and CDR2 is FQGNSA. The CDR3: CASSEMAMQHEQYF. The CDR3 DNA follows: TGTGCCAGCAGCGAGATGGCCATGCAGCACGAGCAGTACTTC.

The chain joins TRBV27 to TRBJ2-3; TRBD1 might be the D (5 bases). The CDR3 contains 12 residues. Trimming stripped 8 bases from V and 6 bases from J, with 12 bases between. Germline lookup yields CDR1 MNHEY and CDR2 SMNVEV (reference sequence). CDR3 bases: TGTGCCAGCCGAAGGACATGGGATACGCAGTATTTT. Encoded protein: CASRRTWDTQYF.

V gene TRBV9 combines with J gene TRBJ2-5; 7 nucleotides line up with TRBD1. Looked up from germline, CDR1 is SGDLS and CDR2 is YYNGEE. V gave up 3 bases and J gave up 2 bases; unmatched junction bases: 7. The CDR3 sequence is 15 residues long. CDR3 bases: TGTGCCAGCAGCGCCGTGACAGGGATACAAGAGACCCAGTACTTC. Protein: CASSAVTGIQETQYF.

The chain couples TRBV27 to TRBJ2-7; 9 bases map to TRBD2. Germline V gene sequence: CDR1 MNHEY, CDR2 SMNVEV (reference sequence). The CDR3 is made up of 16 amino acids. Trimming cost V 7 bases and J 2 bases; bases outside gene matches: 12. The CDR3 here is CASMGAGGRFPYEQYF. The CDR3 DNA reads as TGTGCCAGCATGGGGGCGGGGGGGCGATTTCCCTACGAGCAGTACTTC.

This clone was found once. V and J are TRBV6-6 and TRBJ2-6; D gene ambiguous. The CDR3 has 15 amino acids. CDR1 MNHNY and CDR2 SVGAGI come from the germline V gene (reference sequence). Trimming removed 4 bases at V and 2 bases at J, with 9 bases between. CDR3 DNA sequence: TGTGCCAGCAGTTTTTTGATCCCTGGGGCCAACGTCCTGACTTTC. Amino acids: CASSFLIPGANVLTF.

The gene calls are TRBV30 and TRBJ1-1, with D possibly being TRBD1 (6 bases). The length of the CDR3 is 11 residues. Trimming cost V 5 bases and J 7 bases, with 11 bases left between them. CDR1 GTSNPN and CDR2 SVGIG come from the germline V gene (reference sequence). CDR3 amino acids: CAWSYRDEAFF. CDR3 nucleotides: TGTGCCTGGTCTTACAGGGATGAAGCTTTCTTT.

This chain uses TRBV6-6 with TRBJ2-1; D gene ambiguous. Trimming took off 6 bases at V and 0 bases at J, with 15 bases between the two ends. Germline V gene data show CDR1 as MNHNY and CDR2 as SVGAGI (reference sequence). The CDR3 runs 16 residues. CDR3 DNA sequence: TGTGCCAGCAGCCTTCCTGGGGATAGCTCCTACAATGAGCAGTTCTTC. This codes for CASSLPGDSSYNEQFF.

The chain employs TRBV4-1 and TRBJ2-5; possibly TRBD1 or TRBD2 for D (5 bases each). CDR1 is MGHRA, CDR2 YSYEKL, per germline. Trimming pared 0 bases from V and 4 bases from J, leaving 12 bases between. This CDR3 has 15 amino acids. Here the CDR3 reads CASSQDGGDRETQYF. CDR3 coding DNA: TGCGCCAGCAGCCAAGATGGGGGAGACCGAGAGACCCAGTACTTC.

This chain uses TRBV7-2 with TRBJ2-7; D call uncertain. CDR1 and CDR2 from the germline V gene are SGHTA and FQGNSA. V lost 5 bases, J lost 2 bases, and 13 bases lay in between. CDR3 length: 14 residues. This CDR3 is CASSVTTDTYEQYF. CDR3 bases: TGTGCCAGCAGCGTAACGACGGATACCTACGAGCAGTACTTC.

The V gene is TRBV7-2, the J gene TRBJ1-5; TRBD1 might be the D (6 bases). V gave up 4 bases and J gave up 3 bases, with 16 bases separating them. Germline lookup yields CDR1 SGHTA and CDR2 FQGNSA. The CDR3 covers 16 residues. The CDR3 nucleotides are TGTGCCAGCAGCTCCCCCAACCAGGGGCCCAATCAGCCCCAGCATTTT. The encoded protein is CASSSPNQGPNQPQHF.

J is TRBJ2-7 and V is TRBV18; 8 bases are a match to TRBD2. Germline CDR1 is KGHSH and CDR2 is LQKENI. The CDR3 loop spans 15 amino acids. V lost 2 bases to trimming and J lost 1 base; unmatched junction nucleotides: 4. This CDR3 reads CASSPGTRNSYEQYF. The CDR3 DNA reads TGTGCCAGCTCACCAGGGACTAGGAATTCCTACGAGCAGTACTTC.

The CDR3 DNA reads TGTGCCAGCAGCGAACGTCTAGCTGCAATGAACACCGGGGAGCTGTTTTTT. Its protein product is CASSERLAAMNTGELFF. This chain connects TRBV7-2 to TRBJ2-2, with D possibly matching TRBD2 (5 bases). The CDR3 runs 17 residues. Per germline, CDR1 SGHTA and CDR2 FQGNSA. Trimming pared 5 bases from V and 1 base from J, leaving 17 bases between.

This sequence joins TRBV27 and TRBJ2-1; a possible D gene is TRBD1 (5 bases). CDR3 length: 14 residues. CDR1 and CDR2 from the germline V gene are MNHEY and SMNVEV (reference sequence). V was cut by 6 bases and J by 0 bases, with 9 bases left in between. CDR3 nucleotide sequence: TGTGCCAGCAGAACAGGCAGCTCCTACAATGAGCAGTTCTTC. Protein sequence: CASRTGSSYNEQFF.

The chain couples TRBV4-1 to TRBJ2-3, with 8 bases aligning to TRBD2. CDR1 and CDR2 (germline): MGHRA, YSYEKL. The V segment lost 1 base and the J segment 4 bases; nucleotides outside the gene matches: 7. This CDR3 is built from 16 residues. CDR3 residues: CASSQARGGFPDTQYF. CDR3 sequence (DNA): TGCGCCAGCAGCCAAGCCCGGGGGGGCTTCCCAGATACGCAGTATTTT.

The chain couples TRBV29-1 to TRBJ1-1; 10 bases align to TRBD1. The CDR3 length is 14 residues. V lost 4 bases, J lost 1 base, and 3 bases stayed unmatched. Germline V lookup: CDR1 SQVTM, CDR2 ANQGSEA. The CDR3: CSVVDRGRNTEAFF. CDR3 nucleotides: TGCAGCGTTGTAGACAGGGGGCGGAACACTGAAGCTTTCTTT.

This sequence joins TRBV4-3 and TRBJ2-5; D remains ambiguous. Germline V gene sequence: CDR1 LGHNA, CDR2 YSLEER. V lost 6 bases, J lost 2 bases, and 10 bases lay in between. The CDR3 has 13 residues. CDR3 nucleotide sequence: TGCGCCAGCAGTCCCAGGCCGCAAGAGACCCAGTACTTC. Translation: CASSPRPQETQYF.

The chain carries TRBV11-1 and TRBJ2-3; 9 nucleotides agree with TRBD2. V lost 2 bases, J lost 4 bases, and 7 bases stayed unmatched. The germline V gene has CDR1 SGHAT and CDR2 FQDESV (reference sequence). The CDR3 is made up of 16 amino acids. The CDR3 DNA sequence: TGTGCCAGCAGCTTATTTGGCGGGGGGGCGTCAGATACGCAGTATTTT. This gives the protein CASSLFGGGASDTQYF.

This rearrangement joins TRBV5-1 to TRBJ2-5; D is unresolved. V was clipped by 2 bases and J by 4 bases, with 21 bases between them. CDR1 and CDR2 (germline): SGHRS, YFSETQ. This CDR3 comprises 17 residues. CDR3 in amino acids: CASSFEGPGVGSETQYF. The CDR3 DNA is TGCGCCAGCAGCTTTGAAGGGCCGGGCGTAGGCTCAGAGACCCAGTACTTC.

The chain combines TRBV10-3 with TRBJ2-7; TRBD1 matches at 9 bases. V lost 11 bases, J lost 1 base, and 9 bases stayed unmatched. Germline CDR1 is ENHRY and CDR2 is SYGVKD. CDR3 length: 14 residues. The CDR3 DNA reads TGTGCCGTTGAGCCTGACAGGGGGTCCTACGAGCAGTACTTC. Translating it yields CAVEPDRGSYEQYF.

V and J are TRBV15 and TRBJ2-5, with a tentative D call TRBD2 (5 bases). Deletions cut 2 bases from V and 3 bases from J, with 13 bases between. CDR1 LNHNV and CDR2 YYDKDF come from the germline V gene (reference sequence). This CDR3 spans 15 amino acids. Written as DNA, the CDR3 is TGTGCCACCAGCAGACGAGGGCCATCGGAAGAGACCCAGTACTTC. It specifies CATSRRGPSEETQYF.

The genes are TRBV27 and TRBJ2-4; TRBD2 might be the D (8 bases). Germline-derived CDR1 and CDR2 are MNHEY and SMNVEV (reference sequence). This CDR3 is 17 amino acids long. V was trimmed by 0 bases and J by 5 bases, leaving 17 bases between them. This chain's CDR3 is CASSLSPGGGFQNIQYF. The CDR3 DNA sequence: TGTGCCAGCAGTTTATCCCCGGGAGGGGGCTTCCAAAACATTCAGTACTTC.

The chain combines TRBV6-5 with TRBJ2-3, with 7 bases aligning to TRBD2. Germline CDR1 MNHEY, CDR2 SVGAGI. The CDR3 is 15 amino acids. The V segment lost 0 bases and the J segment 4 bases; nucleotides outside the gene matches: 4. This chain's CDR3 is CASSYSGGNSDTQYF. The CDR3 bases are TGTGCCAGCAGTTACTCGGGGGGGAACTCAGATACGCAGTATTTT.

This chain uses TRBV4-2 with TRBJ2-2, with TRBD1 matching over 10 bases. J was trimmed by 6 bases and V by 4 bases; bases with no gene match: 5. The CDR3 contains 15 residues. Germline V lookup: CDR1 LGHNA, CDR2 YNFKEQ. The CDR3 region has the DNA TGTGCCAGCAGCCCGGGACAGGGGCCGGCCGGGGAGCTGTTTTTT. Translating it yields CASSPGQGPAGELFF.

The chain joins TRBV27 to TRBJ2-7; 12 nucleotides match TRBD2. This CDR3 spans 15 amino acids. Trimming at V came to 5 bases and at J to 7 bases, leaving 9 bases not matched to a gene. Germline CDR1 MNHEY, CDR2 SMNVEV (reference sequence). For the CDR3, the DNA is TGTGCCAGCAGTCCACCTAGCGGGGGGGTAGTGGAGCAGTACTTC. This translates into CASSPPSGGVVEQYF.

This clone was counted only a few times. The V gene is TRBV15, the J gene TRBJ2-1; TRBD1 matches 10 bases. The CDR3 totals 15 residues. Trimming took 5 bases from V and 7 from J; bases not matched to a gene: 8. Germline CDR1 reads LNHNV; CDR2 reads YYDKDF (reference sequence). The CDR3 region has the DNA TGTGCCACCAGCCCGACGGACAGGGGGAGGAATGAGCAGTTCTTC. It yields the protein CATSPTDRGRNEQFF.